A selection of T cell receptor beta chains follows, all from one sample in a study of T-cell reconstitution after alpha-beta-depleted transplantation in children. One entry per CDR3 protein, called by TCRdb with MiXCR from the PCR reads. Of around 960,000 distinct CDR3 sequences in the sample, roughly 29% were seen once. Sequenced here: PBMCs, mostly from graft donor cells, sampled 360 days after TCRalphabeta/CD19-depleted stem cell transplant. The source of these receptors is a boy in the first two years of life who had a stem cell transplant for SCID, so the T cells may come from the graft donor. The CDR3 runs from the conserved cysteine through the conserved F or W. Fields, in order: J gene, V gene, D gene, CDR3 length, clone size, CDR3 protein, CDR3 DNA. D genes are given only for firm matches. Rows give clone size only sometimes, using once, few, many, or a class for an expanded clone.

TRBJ1-1 | TRBV2 | NA | 14 | NA | CASSDRTPNTEAFF | TGTGCCAGCAGTGACAGGACTCCGAACACTGAAGCTTTCTTT
TRBJ2-5 | TRBV6-5 | TRBD2 | 15 | NA | CASSYRAGGQETQYF | TGTGCCAGCAGTTACCGAGCGGGGGGGCAAGAGACCCAGTACTTC
TRBJ2-7 | TRBV10-3 | NA | 12 | NA | CAISEERYEQYF | TGTGCCATCAGTGAGGAAAGATACGAGCAGTACTTC
TRBJ2-7 | TRBV28 | TRBD2 | 13 | NA | CASTPGGGYEQYF | TGTGCCAGCACCCCTGGGGGGGGATACGAGCAGTACTTC
TRBJ1-2 | TRBV4-1 | NA | 15 | NA | CASNFGVGERYGYTF | TGCGCCAGCAATTTCGGCGTAGGGGAGCGATATGGCTACACCTTC
TRBJ2-7 | TRBV20-1 | NA | 15 | few | CSAREPGTLSYEQYF | TGCAGTGCTAGAGAACCAGGCACCCTCTCCTACGAGCAGTACTTC
TRBJ2-2 | TRBV5-1 | NA | 15 | NA | CASSSDWANTGELFF | TGCGCCAGCAGCTCCGACTGGGCGAACACCGGGGAGCTGTTTTTT
TRBJ1-2 | TRBV4-1 | NA | 15 | once | CASSHEGTFNYGYTF | TGCGCCAGCAGCCATGAAGGGACCTTCAACTATGGCTACACCTTC
TRBJ1-5 | TRBV4-3 | TRBD1 | 18 | few | CASSQGLIRTGGYQPQHF | TGCGCCAGCAGCCAAGGGCTTATTCGGACAGGGGGATACCAGCCCCAGCATTTT
TRBJ2-5 | TRBV20-1 | NA | 15 | few | CSARDYFGGPLTQYF | TGCAGTGCTAGAGATTATTTCGGGGGGCCATTGACCCAGTACTTC
TRBJ2-1 | TRBV12-3/TRBV12-4 | NA | 15 | few | CASSLEGPSYNEQFF | TGTGCCAGCAGCCTGGAAGGGCCCTCCTACAATGAGCAGTTCTTC
TRBJ2-3 | TRBV29-1 | NA | 11 | few | CSTWGADTQYF | TGCAGCACGTGGGGGGCGGATACGCAGTATTTT
TRBJ2-2 | TRBV29-1 | NA | 12 | many | CSVVPGTGELFF | TGCAGCGTTGTACCAGGGACCGGGGAGCTGTTTTTT
TRBJ2-2 | TRBV12-3/TRBV12-4 | NA | 13 | NA | CASSSPDTGELFF | TGTGCCAGCAGTAGCCCCGACACCGGGGAGCTGTTTTTT